This record looks at one T cell receptor beta chain sequence and its context. Its antigen remains unidentified. The sample originates from a study of beta chain features in type 1 diabetes. Across the whole study: Patients were similar to healthy donors in age and gender (as well as in cell yields). Sorted cells examined across all samples numbered 107,917,701. Study conclusions and caveats: A moderate, significant TCRB CDR3 shortening appeared in type 1 diabetes across four CD4+ subsets.

V was trimmed by 5 bases and J by 0 bases, leaving 14 bases between them. The CDR3 consists of 15 residues. Germline CDR1 SGHDT, CDR2 YYEEEE. The study reverse transcribed the entire isolated RNA, so it sequenced expressed TCRB transcripts. TCRdb's copy holds only in-frame clones and misses some; the assay was immunoSEQ multiplex PCR. The profile shows hundreds of thousands of clones, around an eighth of them singletons. Sequencing used naive CD4+ T cells from blood. The chain uses TRBV5-6 and TRBJ2-5, with TRBD1 as a possible D gene (5 bases). This TCR was sampled from a man younger than 35 with type 1 diabetes. The CDR3 region is CASRSWGVDQETQYF. The CDR3 DNA reads as TGTGCCAGCAGATCTTGGGGCGTAGACCAAGAGACCCAGTACTTC.